This note documents a single T cell receptor (beta chain) sequence. Its antigen has not been determined. No quality values exist for individual bases; no much larger clone is one base distant. Libraries were prepared through PCR. Instrument on record: Illumina HiSeq 4000. High-throughput sequencing was used to profile the CDR3 region of the TCR beta-chain in every patient. From the authors' description of their analysis: CDR3 differences across clinicopathological groups were used to build a classifier for discriminating distant-metastatic papillary thyroid cancer patients. The Shannon index was used to assess repertoire diversity, and the Morisita-Horn index was used to assess tumor-blood repertoire similarity. TCRdb took the public reads, trimmed them with fastp at Q25, ran MiXCR for clone calling and kept in-frame beta chains. The V and J calls shown here were made by TCRdb, not taken from the authors' results. This sample holds 20,000 or so clones; 12% were observed only once. The ten largest clonotypes hold about 6% of the sample.

This specimen belongs to a study of metastatic and nonmetastatic thyroid tumors (dated by TCRdb to about 2020). About the full investigation: Repertoires were compared across peripheral blood and tumor or nodule tissue samples from malignant and benign thyroid patients. What the authors observed across the whole study: In both blood and tumor samples, malignant tumors were reported to have significantly higher TCR beta diversity than benign nodules.

None of the patients had been given any treatment before thyroid surgery. Using T-cell receptor beta sequencing, the study looked back at clinical samples from patients collected from the early 2010s to the late 2010s. Including cysteine and phenylalanine, the CDR3 has 17 amino acids. The only DNA kept is the CDR3, 51 bases in frame from the first base. Trimming leaves V shorter by 0 bases and J shorter by 3 bases, with the junction holding 11 bases beyond the gene matches. The germline V gene provides CDR1 SGDLS and CDR2 YYNGEE. This receptor was identified in a male donor with papillary thyroid cancer or a benign thyroid nodule (not recorded which). Some clones in this sample may be carry-over from other donors' samples. The chain uses TRBV9 and TRBJ2-5; 7 nucleotides in the junction match TRBD1. The sample comprised blood. CDR3 reads: CASSVGPPDRAKETQYF. The base sequence is TGTGCCAGCAGCGTAGGGCCTCCCGACAGGGCGAAAGAGACCCAGTACTTC.